A single sample gave rise to the 25 T cell receptor beta chains below, sequenced in a study of T cells in localized non-small cell lung cancer. Clones were read by immunoSEQ multiplex PCR, and TCRdb kept only the in-frame ones, dropping some. The table shows about 83,000 clones, with 80% occurring only once. This specimen was peripheral blood, taken before any cancer treatment. These TCRs come from a female donor over 55 with stage I lung adenocarcinoma.

The V call is TRBV18, the J call TRBJ2-5; D is perhaps TRBD1 or TRBD2 (6 bases each). Trimming removed 3 bases from V and 1 base from J, with 12 bases in between. Germline V gene data show CDR1 as KGHSH and CDR2 as LQKENI. This CDR3 comprises 15 residues. CDR3 DNA: TGTGCCAGCTCACCGGGAAGGGGGGCCCAAGAGACCCAGTACTTC. Amino acids: CASSPGRGAQETQYF.

V is TRBV29-1 and J is TRBJ2-3, with D uncertain. CDR1 is SQVTM, CDR2 ANQGSEA, per germline. This CDR3 comprises 11 residues. Trimming removed 6 bases at V and 4 bases at J, with 8 bases between. CDR3 residues: CSVNSADTQYF. The DNA for the CDR3 is TGCAGCGTGAATTCGGCAGATACGCAGTATTTT.

This clone was observed a single time. The V and J genes are TRBV6-5 and TRBJ1-1, with 7 nucleotides matching TRBD1. The CDR3 consists of 15 residues. Germline lookup yields CDR1 MNHEY and CDR2 SVGAGI. With V trimmed by 10 bases and J by 1 base, 12 bases remained unmatched. This chain's CDR3 is CATTQGLGGNTEAFF. DNA for the CDR3: TGTGCCACCACACAGGGGTTGGGAGGGAACACTGAAGCTTTCTTT.

The chain is built from TRBV7-3 and TRBJ1-6; 7 bases are a match to TRBD1. This CDR3 contains 16 residues. CDR1 and CDR2 (germline): SGHTA, FQGTGA. With V trimmed by 5 bases and J by 7 bases, 11 bases remained unmatched. The CDR3 DNA reads TGTGCCAGCAGCGAGAGGGGGCTAGGTTTCAATTCACCCCTCCACTTT. Translation gives CASSERGLGFNSPLHF.

This clone was observed once. The V gene is TRBV6-5, the J gene TRBJ1-6; 11 nucleotides line up with TRBD1. J gave up 7 bases and V 7 bases, and 6 bases lay outside the gene matches. The CDR3 extends over 15 amino acids. Germline assignment: CDR1 MNHEY and CDR2 SVGAGI. DNA of the CDR3: TGTGCCAGCATGATGGACAGGGGGCAAAATTCACCCCTCCACTTT. This translates into CASMMDRGQNSPLHF.

The chain employs TRBV5-8 and TRBJ1-1; D remains ambiguous. Trimming removed 4 bases from V and 0 bases from J, with 16 bases in between. Germline CDR1 SGHTS, CDR2 YDEGEE. This CDR3 is 16 amino acids long. The CDR3 sequence: CASSADGVLLNTEAFF. The CDR3 DNA sequence: TGTGCCAGCAGCGCGGACGGCGTCCTGCTGAACACTGAAGCTTTCTTT. Full variable domain (outside the CDR3, taken from reference TRBV5-8 and TRBJ1-1): EAGVTQSPTHLIKTRGQQATLRCSPISGHTSVYWYQQALGLGLQFLLWYDEGEERNRGNFPPRFSGRQFPNYSSELNVNALELEDSALYLCASSADGVLLNTEAFFGQGTRLTVV.

The V and J genes are TRBV5-5 and TRBJ2-7; D perhaps matches TRBD2 (5 bases). The CDR3 contains 14 residues. The V end lost 4 bases, the J end lost 10 bases, and 21 bases lay between the germline ends. CDR1 and CDR2 from the germline V gene are SGHKS and YYEKEE (reference sequence). The CDR3 DNA reads as TGTGCCAGCAGCGCCTACTTGGGAGATCTCGTTCAGTACTTC. Encoded protein: CASSAYLGDLVQYF. Looking up the rest from reference TRBV5-5 and TRBJ2-7 gives the full variable domain: DAGVTQSPTHLIKTRGQQVTLRCSPISGHKSVSWYQQVLGQGPQFIFQYYEKEERGRGNFPDRFSARQFPNYSSELNVNALLLGDSALYLCASSAYLGDLVQYFGPGTRLTVT.

This clone came up a few times. The chain couples TRBV2 to TRBJ2-7, with 8 bases lining up with TRBD1. The junction had 6 bases not matched to a gene; V was cut back by 6 bases and J by 2 bases. Germline assignment: CDR1 SNHLY and CDR2 FYNNEI. The CDR3 runs 14 residues. CDR3 amino acids: CASRVDRAAYEQYF. DNA of the CDR3: TGTGCCAGCAGGGTGGACAGGGCCGCCTACGAGCAGTACTTC.

This clone was recorded only once. This chain joins TRBV6-5 and TRBJ1-4; possibly TRBD1 for D (5 bases). V shed 6 bases and J shed 5 bases, with 13 bases lying between them. CDR1 and CDR2 from the germline V gene are MNHEY and SVGAGI. The CDR3 spans 14 residues. The CDR3: CASRSSGQNEKLFF. CDR3 DNA sequence: TGTGCCAGCAGGTCATCCGGACAAAATGAAAAACTGTTTTTT.

The table lists this clone with a count of one. The genes are TRBV9 and TRBJ2-5; D tentatively reads TRBD1 or TRBD2 (5 bases each). CDR1 is SGDLS, CDR2 YYNGEE, per germline. CDR3 length: 14 residues. With 3 bases removed from V and 3 bases from J, the gap between germline ends came to 12 bases. The chain's CDR3 is CASSAQTAEETQYF. The CDR3 DNA reads TGTGCCAGCAGCGCTCAGACAGCGGAAGAGACCCAGTACTTC.

The chain is built from TRBV2 and TRBJ2-5, with TRBD1 matching 9 bases. The CDR3 covers 13 residues. V shed 6 bases, J shed 5 bases, and the junction held 4 bases outside the gene matches. The germline gives CDR1 SNHLY, CDR2 FYNNEI. The chain's CDR3 is CASSTGGWETQYF. As DNA, the CDR3 is TGTGCCAGCAGCACAGGGGGCTGGGAGACCCAGTACTTC. The complete variable domain, with remaining parts taken from reference TRBV2 and TRBJ2-5, reads EPEVTQTPSHQVTQMGQEVILRCVPISNHLYFYWYRQILGQKVEFLVSFYNNEISEKSEIFDDQFSVERPDGSNFTLKIRSTKLEDSAMYFCASSTGGWETQYFGPGTRLLVL.

The V and J genes are TRBV15 and TRBJ1-5; maybe TRBD1 (6 bases). Trimming removed 0 bases from V and 4 bases from J, with 13 bases in between. CDR3 length equals 16 residues. Germline loops: CDR1 LNHNV, CDR2 YYDKDF (reference sequence). The CDR3 is CATSREGGLGNQPQHF. CDR3 DNA sequence: TGTGCCACCAGCAGAGAAGGGGGGCTCGGGAATCAGCCCCAGCATTTT.

The V gene is TRBV6-6, the J gene TRBJ1-1; D ambiguous. Between the trimmed V and J ends, which lost 6 bases and 10 bases, there was a span of 12 bases. CDR1 and CDR2 (germline): MNHNY, SVGAGI (reference sequence). This CDR3 comprises 11 residues. The CDR3 region is CASSPFSRAFF. Here the CDR3 DNA reads TGTGCCAGCAGCCCCTTCTCTCGAGCTTTCTTT.

This clone was seen only once. V and J are TRBV7-6 and TRBJ1-3, with 9 positions matching TRBD1. The V gene end was trimmed by 7 bases and the J gene end by 0 bases; junction bases not matched to a gene: 10. Germline V lookup: CDR1 SGHVS, CDR2 FNYEAQ. The CDR3 has 17 amino acids. For the CDR3, the DNA is TGTGCCAGCACCCCCCGGGACAGGGCTTTCTCTGGAAACACCATATATTTT. It is translated as CASTPRDRAFSGNTIYF.

The rearrangement links TRBV29-1 to TRBJ1-2; no definite D call. V lost 6 bases to trimming and J lost 4 bases, with 18 bases between them. CDR1 and CDR2 from the germline V gene are SQVTM and ANQGSEA. The CDR3 sequence is 14 residues long. CDR3 in DNA: TGCAGCGTGACTAATGAACGACCGCTCTATGGCTACACCTTC. Residues: CSVTNERPLYGYTF.

The V gene is TRBV5-1, the J gene TRBJ1-3, with 9 bases aligning to TRBD1. The germline V gene has CDR1 SGHRS and CDR2 YFSETQ. The CDR3 sequence is 16 residues long. The J segment lost 2 bases and the V segment lost 4 bases, leaving 7 bases of the junction unmatched. The CDR3 spells CASSRGQGPTGNTIYF. The CDR3 coding sequence is TGCGCCAGCAGCCGGGGACAGGGCCCCACTGGAAACACCATATATTTT. The full variable domain, in which reference TRBV5-1 and TRBJ1-3 provide the parts outside the CDR3, is KAGVTQTPRYLIKTRGQQVTLSCSPISGHRSVSWYQQTPGQGLQFLFEYFSETQRNKGNFPGRFSGRQFSNSRSEMNVSTLELGDSALYLCASSRGQGPTGNTIYFGEGSWLTVV.

This clone has a handful of counts. The gene calls are TRBV7-3 and TRBJ2-7, with D tentatively TRBD1 or TRBD2 (5 bases each). The V gene lost 5 bases and the J gene lost 2 bases, with 13 bases spanning the gap. This CDR3 is 14 amino acids long. Germline V gene sequence: CDR1 SGHTA, CDR2 FQGTGA. CDR3 protein: CASSPRDGPYEQYF. The DNA of the CDR3 is TGTGCCAGCAGCCCCCGGGACGGACCCTACGAGCAGTACTTC.

V is TRBV15 and J is TRBJ2-3; 8 nucleotides line up with TRBD2. Germline CDR1 is LNHNV and CDR2 is YYDKDF (reference sequence). The CDR3 sequence is 17 residues long. The trim removed 1 base at V and 2 bases at J, leaving 8 bases unmatched. DNA of the CDR3: TGTGCCACCAGCAGAGGAGGCGGGGGGCCGACCACAGATACGCAGTATTTT. Translating it yields CATSRGGGGPTTDTQYF.

This chain joins TRBV5-1 and TRBJ2-7; 8 positions agree with TRBD2. The germline gives CDR1 SGHRS, CDR2 YFSETQ. The CDR3 covers 14 residues. After removal of 2 bases from V and 2 bases from J, the junction contained 3 bases not matched to a gene. Written as DNA, the CDR3 is TGCGCCAGCAGCTTCCAGCGGGAGACCTACGAGCAGTACTTC. Its protein product is CASSFQRETYEQYF.

The chain recombines TRBV11-2 with TRBJ2-3, with 7 bases fitting TRBD1. Trimming cost V 2 bases and J 2 bases; bases outside gene matches: 7. The germline V gene has CDR1 SGHAT and CDR2 FQNNGV. This CDR3 is built from 16 residues. The CDR3 is CASSLPRDRNTDTQYF. The CDR3 bases are TGTGCCAGCAGCTTACCACGGGACAGAAACACAGATACGCAGTATTTT.

This chain links TRBV15 with TRBJ1-4; no reliable D call. The ends were cut back, 3 bases at V and 8 bases at J, with 16 bases in the middle. The CDR3 loop spans 15 amino acids. CDR1 is LNHNV, CDR2 YYDKDF, per germline (reference sequence). The CDR3 loop is CATSSSLRPDEKLFF. The CDR3 DNA is TGTGCCACCAGCAGCTCTTTGAGGCCGGACGAAAAACTGTTTTTT.

This clone was recorded once. This chain links TRBV18 with TRBJ1-1, with TRBD1 identical over 7 bases. In germline, CDR1 is KGHSH, CDR2 LQKENI. Unmatched junction bases numbered 7, after V lost 6 bases and J lost 6 bases. This CDR3 is built from 13 residues. The CDR3 sequence: CASSGSQGAEAFF. The CDR3 DNA reads TGTGCCAGCTCCGGGTCGCAGGGGGCTGAAGCTTTCTTT.

The chain recombines TRBV28 with TRBJ2-3; TRBD1 agrees at 7 bases. Germline V gene data show CDR1 as MDHEN and CDR2 as SYDVKM. J gave up 4 bases and V 1 base, and 2 bases lay outside the gene matches. The CDR3 has 14 amino acids. The CDR3 sequence is CASSLLTGSDTQYF. The CDR3 nucleotides are TGTGCCAGCAGTTTATTGACAGGGTCAGATACGCAGTATTTT. The full variable domain, its missing parts supplied by reference TRBV28 and TRBJ2-3, is DVKVTQSSRYLVKRTGEKVFLECVQDMDHENMFWYRQDPGLGLRLIYFSYDVKMKEKGDIPEGYSVSREKKERFSLILESASTNQTSMYLCASSLLTGSDTQYFGPGTRLTVL.

This chain connects TRBV7-9 to TRBJ1-2, with D perhaps matching TRBD1 (5 bases). CDR1 SEHNR and CDR2 FQNEAQ come from the germline V gene (reference sequence). V was clipped by 1 base and J by 7 bases, with 16 bases between them. This CDR3 comprises 15 residues. The CDR3 spells CASSLETAGRGGYTF. CDR3 sequence (DNA): TGTGCCAGCAGCTTAGAGACGGCGGGGCGCGGTGGCTACACCTTC.

The chain carries TRBV6-1 and TRBJ2-3; the D is unclear. Trimming pared 3 bases from V and 0 bases from J, leaving 7 bases between. The germline V gene encodes CDR1 MNHNS and CDR2 SASEGT. The CDR3 consists of 14 residues. In DNA, the CDR3 is TGTGCCAGCAGTGACAGTACTAGCACAGATACGCAGTATTTT. Its translation: CASSDSTSTDTQYF.